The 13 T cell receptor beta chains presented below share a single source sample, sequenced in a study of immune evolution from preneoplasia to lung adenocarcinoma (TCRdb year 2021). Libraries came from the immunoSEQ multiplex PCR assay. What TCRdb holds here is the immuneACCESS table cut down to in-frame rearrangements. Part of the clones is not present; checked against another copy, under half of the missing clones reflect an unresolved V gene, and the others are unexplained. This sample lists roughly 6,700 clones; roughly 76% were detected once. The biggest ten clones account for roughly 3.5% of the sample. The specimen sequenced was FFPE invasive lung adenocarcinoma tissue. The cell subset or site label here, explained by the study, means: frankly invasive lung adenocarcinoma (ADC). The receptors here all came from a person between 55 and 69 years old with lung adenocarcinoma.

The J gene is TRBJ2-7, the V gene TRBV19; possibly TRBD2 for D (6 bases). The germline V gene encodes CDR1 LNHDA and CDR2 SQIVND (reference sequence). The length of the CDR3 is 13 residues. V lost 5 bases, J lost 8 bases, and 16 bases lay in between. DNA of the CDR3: TGTGCCAGTAGTGGGACGACACGGGAGCAGCAGTACTTC. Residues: CASSGTTREQQYF.

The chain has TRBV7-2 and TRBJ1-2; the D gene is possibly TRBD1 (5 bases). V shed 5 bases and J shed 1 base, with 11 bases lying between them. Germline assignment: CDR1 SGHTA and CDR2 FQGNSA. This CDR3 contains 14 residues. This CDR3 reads CASSLSRDNYGYTF. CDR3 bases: TGTGCCAGCAGCCTCTCCAGGGATAACTATGGCTACACCTTC.

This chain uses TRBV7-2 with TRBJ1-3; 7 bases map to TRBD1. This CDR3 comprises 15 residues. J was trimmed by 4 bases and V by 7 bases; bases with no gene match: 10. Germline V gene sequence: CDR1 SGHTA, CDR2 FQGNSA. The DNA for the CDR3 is TGTGCCAGCACCGTATACAGGGGAACCGGAAACACCATATATTTT. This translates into CASTVYRGTGNTIYF.

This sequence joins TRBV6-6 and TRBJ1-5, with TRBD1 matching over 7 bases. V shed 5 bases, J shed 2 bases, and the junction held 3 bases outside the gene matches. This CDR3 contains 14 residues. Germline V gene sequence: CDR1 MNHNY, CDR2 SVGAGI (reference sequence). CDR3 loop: CASSRQGGNQPQHF. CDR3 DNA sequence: TGTGCCAGCAGTAGACAGGGCGGCAATCAGCCCCAGCATTTT.

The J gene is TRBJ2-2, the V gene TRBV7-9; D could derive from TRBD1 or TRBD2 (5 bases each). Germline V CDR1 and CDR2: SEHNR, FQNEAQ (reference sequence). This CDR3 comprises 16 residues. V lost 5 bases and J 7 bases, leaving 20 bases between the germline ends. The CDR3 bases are TGTGCCAGCAGCCATACCTTGGGGGATATCATCGGGGAGCTGTTTTTT. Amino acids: CASSHTLGDIIGELFF.

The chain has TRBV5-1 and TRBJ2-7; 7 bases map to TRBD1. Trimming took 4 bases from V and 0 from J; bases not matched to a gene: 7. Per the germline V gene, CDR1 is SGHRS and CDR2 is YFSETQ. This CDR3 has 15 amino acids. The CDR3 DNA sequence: TGCGCCAGCAGCAGAACAGGGGCCCTCTCCTACGAGCAGTACTTC. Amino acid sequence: CASSRTGALSYEQYF. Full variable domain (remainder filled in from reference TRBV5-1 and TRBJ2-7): KAGVTQTPRYLIKTRGQQVTLSCSPISGHRSVSWYQQTPGQGLQFLFEYFSETQRNKGNFPGRFSGRQFSNSRSEMNVSTLELGDSALYLCASSRTGALSYEQYFGPGTRLTVT.

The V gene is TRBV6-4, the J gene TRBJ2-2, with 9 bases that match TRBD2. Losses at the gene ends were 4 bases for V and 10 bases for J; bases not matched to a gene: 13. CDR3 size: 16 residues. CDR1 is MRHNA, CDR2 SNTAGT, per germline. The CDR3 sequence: CASSVSGTSQVPELFF. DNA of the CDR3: TGTGCCAGCAGTGTCTCCGGGACTAGCCAAGTGCCGGAGCTGTTTTTT.

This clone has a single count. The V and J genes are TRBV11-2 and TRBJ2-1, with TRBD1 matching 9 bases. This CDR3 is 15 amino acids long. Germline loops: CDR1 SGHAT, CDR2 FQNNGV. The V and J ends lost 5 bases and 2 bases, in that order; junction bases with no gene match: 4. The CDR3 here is CASSVGTGTYNEQFF. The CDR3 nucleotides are TGTGCCAGCAGCGTTGGGACAGGGACCTACAATGAGCAGTTCTTC.

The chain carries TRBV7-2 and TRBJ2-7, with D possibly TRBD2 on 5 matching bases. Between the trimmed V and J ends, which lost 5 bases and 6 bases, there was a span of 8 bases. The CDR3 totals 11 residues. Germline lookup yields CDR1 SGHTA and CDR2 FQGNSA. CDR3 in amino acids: CASSSGFEQYF. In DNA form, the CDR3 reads TGTGCCAGCAGCAGCGGTTTCGAGCAGTACTTC.

CDR3 in amino acids: CASGDLRDEQFF. Written as DNA, the CDR3 is TGTGCCAGCGGAGACCTACGCGATGAGCAGTTCTTC. This rearrangement joins TRBV6-1 to TRBJ2-1; the D is unclear. This CDR3 has 12 residues. Trimming removed 8 bases at V and 8 bases at J, with 13 bases between. CDR1 is MNHNS, CDR2 SASEGT, per germline.

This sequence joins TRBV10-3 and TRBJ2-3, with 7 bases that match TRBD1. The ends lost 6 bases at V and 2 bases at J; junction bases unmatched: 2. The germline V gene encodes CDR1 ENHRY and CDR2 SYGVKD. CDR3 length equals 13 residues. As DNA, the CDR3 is TGTGCCATCAGGGGACAGCCCACAGATACGCAGTATTTT. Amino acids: CAIRGQPTDTQYF.

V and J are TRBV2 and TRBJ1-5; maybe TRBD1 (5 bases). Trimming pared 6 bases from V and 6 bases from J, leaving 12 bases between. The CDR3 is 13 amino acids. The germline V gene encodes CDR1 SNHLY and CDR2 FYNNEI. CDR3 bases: TGTGCCAGCAGAGACAGTCGGGCTCAGCCCCAGCATTTT. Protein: CASRDSRAQPQHF.

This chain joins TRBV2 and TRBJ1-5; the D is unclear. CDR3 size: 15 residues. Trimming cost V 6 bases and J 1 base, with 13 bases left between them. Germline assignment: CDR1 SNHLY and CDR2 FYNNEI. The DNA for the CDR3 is TGTGCCAGCAGCAGGTGGGAGGGAAGCAATCAGCCCCAGCATTTT. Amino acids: CASSRWEGSNQPQHF.